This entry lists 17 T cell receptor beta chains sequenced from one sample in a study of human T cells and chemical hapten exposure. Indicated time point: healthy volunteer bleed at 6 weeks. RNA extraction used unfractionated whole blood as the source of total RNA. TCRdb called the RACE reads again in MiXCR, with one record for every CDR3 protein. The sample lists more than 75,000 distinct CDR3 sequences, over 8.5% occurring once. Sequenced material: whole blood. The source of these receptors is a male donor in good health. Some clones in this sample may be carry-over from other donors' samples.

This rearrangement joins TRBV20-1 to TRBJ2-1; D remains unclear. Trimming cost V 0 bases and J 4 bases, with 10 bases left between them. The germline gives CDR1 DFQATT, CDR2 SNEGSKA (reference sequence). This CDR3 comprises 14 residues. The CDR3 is CSARDRVRYNEQFF. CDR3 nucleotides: TGCAGTGCTAGAGACCGCGTAAGGTACAATGAGCAGTTCTTC.

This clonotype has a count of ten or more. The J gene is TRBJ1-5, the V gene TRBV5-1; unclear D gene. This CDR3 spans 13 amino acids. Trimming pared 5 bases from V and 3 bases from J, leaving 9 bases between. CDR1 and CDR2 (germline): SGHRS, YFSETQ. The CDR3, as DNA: TGCGCCAGCAGTTTTACCTTCAATCAGCCCCAGCATTTT. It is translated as CASSFTFNQPQHF.

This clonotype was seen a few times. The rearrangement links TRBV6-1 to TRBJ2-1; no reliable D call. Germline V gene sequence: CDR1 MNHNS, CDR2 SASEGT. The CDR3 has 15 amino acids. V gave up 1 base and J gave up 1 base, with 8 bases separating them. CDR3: CASSEEAGSYNEQFF. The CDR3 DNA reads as TGTGCCAGCAGTGAAGAGGCTGGTTCCTACAATGAGCAGTTCTTC.

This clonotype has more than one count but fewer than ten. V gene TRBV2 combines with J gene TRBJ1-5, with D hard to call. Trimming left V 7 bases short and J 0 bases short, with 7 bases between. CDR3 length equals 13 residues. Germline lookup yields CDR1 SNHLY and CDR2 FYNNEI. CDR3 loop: CASTEASNQPQHF. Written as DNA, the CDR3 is TGTGCCAGCACAGAAGCTAGCAATCAGCCCCAGCATTTT.

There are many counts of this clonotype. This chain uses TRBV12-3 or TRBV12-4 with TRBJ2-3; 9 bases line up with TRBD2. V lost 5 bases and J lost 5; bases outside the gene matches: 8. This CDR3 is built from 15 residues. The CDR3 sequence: CASSPAGGRGDTQYF. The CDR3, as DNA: TGTGCCAGCAGTCCAGCGGGAGGCAGGGGAGATACGCAGTATTTT.

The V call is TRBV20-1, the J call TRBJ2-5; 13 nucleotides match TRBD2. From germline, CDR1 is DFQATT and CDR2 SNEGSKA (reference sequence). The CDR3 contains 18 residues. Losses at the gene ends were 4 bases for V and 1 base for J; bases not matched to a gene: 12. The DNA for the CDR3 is TGCAGTGCTACCCTACGGACTAGCGGGGGATGGCCCCAAGAGACCCAGTACTTC. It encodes CSATLRTSGGWPQETQYF.

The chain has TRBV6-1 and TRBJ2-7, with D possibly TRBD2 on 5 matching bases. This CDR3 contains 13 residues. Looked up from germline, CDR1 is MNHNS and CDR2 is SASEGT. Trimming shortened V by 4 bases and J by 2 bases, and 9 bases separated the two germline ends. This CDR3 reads CASSGGLAYEQYF. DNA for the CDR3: TGTGCCAGCAGTGGAGGGTTAGCCTACGAGCAGTACTTC.

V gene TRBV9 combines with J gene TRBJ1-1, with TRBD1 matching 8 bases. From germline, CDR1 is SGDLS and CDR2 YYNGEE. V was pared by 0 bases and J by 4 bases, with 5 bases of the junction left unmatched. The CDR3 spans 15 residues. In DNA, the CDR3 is TGTGCCAGCAGCGTAGTTGGGACAGGAGGCACTGAAGCTTTCTTT. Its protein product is CASSVVGTGGTEAFF.

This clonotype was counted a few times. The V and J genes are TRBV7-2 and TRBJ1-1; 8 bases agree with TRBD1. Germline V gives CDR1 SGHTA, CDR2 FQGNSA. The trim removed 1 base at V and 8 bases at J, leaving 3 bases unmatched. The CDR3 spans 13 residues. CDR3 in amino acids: CASSLEGQVEAFF. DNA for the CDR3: TGTGCCAGCAGCTTAGAGGGACAGGTAGAAGCTTTCTTT.

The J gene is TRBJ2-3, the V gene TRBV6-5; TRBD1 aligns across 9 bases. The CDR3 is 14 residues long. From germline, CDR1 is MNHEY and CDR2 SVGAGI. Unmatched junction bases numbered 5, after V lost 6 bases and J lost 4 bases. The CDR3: CASSRTGEADTQYF. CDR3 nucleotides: TGTGCCAGCAGCAGGACAGGGGAGGCAGATACGCAGTATTTT.

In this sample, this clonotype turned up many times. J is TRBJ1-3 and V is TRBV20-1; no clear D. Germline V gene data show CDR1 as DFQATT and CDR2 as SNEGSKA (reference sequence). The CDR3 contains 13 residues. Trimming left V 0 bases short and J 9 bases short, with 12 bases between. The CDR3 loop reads CSAREDLRSTIYF. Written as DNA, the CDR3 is TGCAGTGCTAGAGAGGACCTCCGGAGCACCATATATTTT.

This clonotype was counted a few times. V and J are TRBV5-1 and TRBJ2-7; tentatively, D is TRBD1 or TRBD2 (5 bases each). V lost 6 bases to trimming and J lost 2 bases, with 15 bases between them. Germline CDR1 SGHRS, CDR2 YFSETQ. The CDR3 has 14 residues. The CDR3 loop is CASTGHTGPYEQYF. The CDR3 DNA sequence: TGCGCCAGCACCGGACATACGGGGCCCTACGAGCAGTACTTC.

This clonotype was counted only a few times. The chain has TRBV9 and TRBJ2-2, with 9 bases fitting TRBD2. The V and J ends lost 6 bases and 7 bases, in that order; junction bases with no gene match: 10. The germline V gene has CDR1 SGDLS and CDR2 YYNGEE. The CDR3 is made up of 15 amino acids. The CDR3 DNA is TGTGCCAGCACCCCCGGCCTAGCGGGAAACGGGGAGCTGTTTTTT. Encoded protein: CASTPGLAGNGELFF.

Written as DNA, the CDR3 is TGTGCCAGCTCTTCTAGCAACGAGCAGTACTTC. Translating it yields CASSSSNEQYF. V and J are TRBV14 and TRBJ2-7, with D tentatively TRBD2 (5 bases). Germline CDR1 reads SGHDN; CDR2 reads FVKESK. Trimming stripped 8 bases from V and 5 bases from J, with 10 bases between. The CDR3 totals 11 residues.

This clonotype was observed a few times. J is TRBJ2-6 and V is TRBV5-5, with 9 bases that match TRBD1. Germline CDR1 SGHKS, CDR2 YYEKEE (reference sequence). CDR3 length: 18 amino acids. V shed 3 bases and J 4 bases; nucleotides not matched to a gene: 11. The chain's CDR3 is CASSYSGQGGSGANVLTF. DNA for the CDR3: TGTGCCAGCAGCTACTCGGGACAGGGTGGTTCGGGGGCCAACGTCCTGACTTTC.

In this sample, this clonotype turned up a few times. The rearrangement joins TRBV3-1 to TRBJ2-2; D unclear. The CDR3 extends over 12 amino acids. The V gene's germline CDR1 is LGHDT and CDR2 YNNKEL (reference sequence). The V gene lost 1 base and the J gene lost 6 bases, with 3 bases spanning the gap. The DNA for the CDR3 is TGTGCCAGCAGCCAAGGAGCCGGGGAGCTGTTTTTT. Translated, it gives CASSQGAGELFF.

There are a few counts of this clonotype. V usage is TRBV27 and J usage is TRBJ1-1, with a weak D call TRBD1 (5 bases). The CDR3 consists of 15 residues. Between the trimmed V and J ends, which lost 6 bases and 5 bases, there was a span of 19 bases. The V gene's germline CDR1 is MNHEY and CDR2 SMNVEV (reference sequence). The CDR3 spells CASSPPPGHETEAFF. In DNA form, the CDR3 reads TGTGCCAGCAGCCCCCCTCCCGGACACGAGACTGAAGCTTTCTTT.